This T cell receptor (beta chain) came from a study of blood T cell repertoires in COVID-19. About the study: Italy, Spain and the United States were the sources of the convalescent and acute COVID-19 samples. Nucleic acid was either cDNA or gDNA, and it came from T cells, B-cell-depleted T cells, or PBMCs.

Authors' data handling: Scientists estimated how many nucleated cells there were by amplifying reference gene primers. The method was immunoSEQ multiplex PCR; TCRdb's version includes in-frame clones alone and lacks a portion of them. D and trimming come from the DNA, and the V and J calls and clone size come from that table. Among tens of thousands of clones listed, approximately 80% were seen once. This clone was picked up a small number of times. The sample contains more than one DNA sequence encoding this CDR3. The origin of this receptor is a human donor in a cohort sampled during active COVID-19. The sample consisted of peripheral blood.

The CDR3: CASSLGQVDGYTF. The CDR3, as DNA: TGCGCCAGCAGCCTGGGACAGGTTGATGGCTACACCTTC. The chain has TRBV5-1 and TRBJ1-2; 8 bases align to TRBD1. The CDR3 loop spans 13 amino acids. Germline lookup yields CDR1 SGHRS and CDR2 YFSETQ. Trimming took 4 bases from V and 6 from J; bases not matched to a gene: 5.